The 21 T cell receptor beta chains below were found in one sample sequenced in a study of T cell responses to AZD1222 COVID-19 vaccine (dated by TCRdb to the early 2020s). Library preparation used the immunoSEQ multiplex PCR assay. TCRdb took this table from immuneACCESS and kept in-frame rearrangements with V and J called. Such tables lack part of the clones; where checked against another copy, unresolved V genes explain under half of the gap, and the rest is unexplained. The sample data list more than 100,000 clones, and over 75% of these were observed just once. The top ten hold roughly 3.6% of the sample. This specimen's time point label, interpreted: baseline before first vaccination. The specimen comprised peripheral blood, sampled on day 0 of AZD1222 vaccination. All receptors derive from an adult in good health.

The chain joins TRBV5-1 to TRBJ1-2; TRBD1 might be the D (6 bases). V was cut by 4 bases and J by 0 bases, with 13 bases left in between. The CDR3 totals 15 residues. Germline V gene sequence: CDR1 SGHRS, CDR2 YFSETQ. The DNA for the CDR3 is TGCGCCAGCAGCCCCGGGGGGGCAGCTAACTATGGCTACACCTTC. Translation: CASSPGGAANYGYTF.

V usage is TRBV2 and J usage is TRBJ1-3; D is possibly TRBD1 (5 bases). This CDR3 is 14 amino acids long. Germline CDR1 SNHLY, CDR2 FYNNEI. V dropped 6 bases and J dropped 0 bases, with 9 bases sitting between them. This chain's CDR3 is CASSGGYSGNTIYF. For the CDR3, the DNA is TGTGCCAGCAGCGGGGGTTACTCTGGAAACACCATATATTTT.

CDR3 nucleotide sequence: TGTGCCAGCAGCCGTTACACTGAAGCTTTCTTT. Protein product: CASSRYTEAFF. The V call is TRBV7-9, the J call TRBJ1-1; no definite D call. CDR3 size: 11 residues. From germline, CDR1 is SEHNR and CDR2 FQNEAQ (reference sequence). V lost 5 bases to trimming and J lost 3 bases, with 4 bases between them.

V gene TRBV3-1 (or the pseudogene TRBV3-2) combines with J gene TRBJ1-2; weak D call: TRBD1 (5 bases). CDR1 is LGHDT, CDR2 YNNKEL, per germline (reference sequence). Trimming shortened V by 4 bases and J by 6 bases, and 15 bases separated the two germline ends. The CDR3 runs 14 residues. In DNA form, the CDR3 reads TGTGCCAGCAGCCGCGGGGCAGGGTTGGATGGCTACACCTTC. Protein: CASSRGAGLDGYTF.

This sequence joins TRBV5-6 and TRBJ2-2; 14 nucleotides agree with TRBD2. V trimming: 4 bases; J trimming: 5 bases; junction bases outside the gene matches: 1. CDR3 length: 15 amino acids. From germline, CDR1 is SGHDT and CDR2 YYEEEE. The CDR3 loop reads CASSRTSGGTGELFF. The CDR3 nucleotides are TGTGCCAGCAGCCGGACTAGCGGGGGGACCGGGGAGCTGTTTTTT.

J is TRBJ2-2 and V is TRBV19; unclear D gene. V was pared by 9 bases and J by 0 bases, with 14 bases between. The CDR3 spans 15 residues. From germline, CDR1 is LNHDA and CDR2 SQIVND (reference sequence). The chain's CDR3 is CARIPRFANTGELFF. The CDR3 DNA reads TGTGCCAGGATCCCCAGGTTTGCGAACACCGGGGAGCTGTTTTTT.

V gene TRBV27 combines with J gene TRBJ1-2; TRBD1 aligns across 8 bases. Germline CDR1 is MNHEY and CDR2 is SMNVEV (reference sequence). Trimming removed 2 bases from V and 2 bases from J; junction bases left unmatched: 4. The CDR3 loop spans 15 amino acids. The chain's CDR3 is CASSLDRGPNYGYTF. CDR3 nucleotide sequence: TGTGCCAGCAGTTTAGACAGGGGCCCAAACTATGGCTACACCTTC.

The chain recombines TRBV2 with TRBJ2-6, with 8 bases lining up with TRBD1. V was pared by 5 bases and J by 2 bases, with 2 bases of the junction left unmatched. Germline-derived CDR1 and CDR2 are SNHLY and FYNNEI. The CDR3 has 15 amino acids. The CDR3 DNA reads as TGTGCCAGCAGTCAACAGGGGGCTGGGGCCAACGTCCTGACTTTC. Protein sequence: CASSQQGAGANVLTF.

The chain couples TRBV19 to TRBJ1-1; D is ambiguous. The CDR3 consists of 16 residues. Trimming shortened V by 3 bases and J by 9 bases, and 23 bases separated the two germline ends. Germline CDR1 and CDR2: LNHDA and SQIVND (reference sequence). The CDR3 nucleotides read TGTGCCAGTAGTATCGGCCCGGGCTTTGGGCAATCGAAAGCTTTCTTT. It is translated as CASSIGPGFGQSKAFF.

The rearrangement joins TRBV24-1 to TRBJ2-7, with 8 positions matching TRBD1. This CDR3 contains 16 residues. Germline loops: CDR1 KGHDR, CDR2 SFDVKD. V gave up 8 bases and J gave up 4 bases; unmatched junction bases: 15. CDR3 region: CATKKCREQGDYEQYF. Written as DNA, the CDR3 is TGTGCCACCAAAAAATGTAGAGAACAGGGGGATTACGAGCAGTACTTC.

The rearrangement uses TRBV6-1 and TRBJ1-2; D not certain. The ends were cut back, 0 bases at V and 6 bases at J, with 8 bases in the middle. The CDR3 is 13 amino acids. Germline V gene sequence: CDR1 MNHNS, CDR2 SASEGT. DNA for the CDR3: TGTGCCAGCAGTGAAGCAAGGGTGGATGGCTACACCTTC. It translates to CASSEARVDGYTF.

The rearrangement links TRBV7-2 to TRBJ1-1; D gene uncertain. V lost 5 bases and J lost 0, with 16 bases in between. The CDR3 contains 16 residues. Germline lookup yields CDR1 SGHTA and CDR2 FQGNSA. This chain's CDR3 is CASSLSIGRMNTEAFF. CDR3 bases: TGTGCCAGCAGCCTCTCAATAGGGAGGATGAACACTGAAGCTTTCTTT.

The chain recombines TRBV6-5 with TRBJ2-7; weak D call: TRBD1 (7 bases). CDR1 is MNHEY and CDR2 is SVGAGI in the germline V gene. V lost 6 bases and J 1 base, leaving 13 bases between the germline ends. The length of the CDR3 is 14 residues. The CDR3 here is CASRTGRSSYEQYF. In DNA form, the CDR3 reads TGTGCCAGCAGGACAGGGAGGTCGTCCTACGAGCAGTACTTC.

The genes are TRBV24-1 and TRBJ2-3; 8 bases align to TRBD2. Germline trimming cut 5 bases from V and 5 bases from J; bases unmatched to any gene: 5. The CDR3 sequence is 14 residues long. Germline CDR1 is KGHDR and CDR2 is SFDVKD. The CDR3 region is CATSGDSGEDTQYF. The CDR3 DNA is TGTGCCACCAGTGGGGATAGCGGGGAAGATACGCAGTATTTT.

This chain joins TRBV9 and TRBJ1-4, with 9 bases aligning to TRBD1. V lost 4 bases to trimming and J lost 8 bases; unmatched junction nucleotides: 9. The germline V gene encodes CDR1 SGDLS and CDR2 YYNGEE. This CDR3 has 15 residues. The CDR3 nucleotides read TGTGCCAGCAGCAAAAAGACAGGGGGGATGGAAAAACTGTTTTTT. This encodes CASSKKTGGMEKLFF.

V and J are TRBV20-1 and TRBJ2-5, with 8 bases lining up with TRBD2. CDR1 is DFQATT, CDR2 SNEGSKA, per germline (reference sequence). The CDR3 loop spans 14 amino acids. J was trimmed by 4 bases and V by 3 bases; bases with no gene match: 7. The CDR3 here is CSASLRGALETQYF. The CDR3, as DNA: TGCAGTGCTAGTCTGCGGGGGGCCCTAGAGACCCAGTACTTC.

The chain joins TRBV4-1 to TRBJ1-1; unclear D gene. Trimming removed 3 bases from V and 7 bases from J, with 12 bases in between. This CDR3 has 13 amino acids. CDR1 MGHRA and CDR2 YSYEKL come from the germline V gene. CDR3 protein: CASSHMLTDEAFF. CDR3 nucleotide sequence: TGCGCCAGCAGCCATATGTTAACAGATGAAGCTTTCTTT.

The chain joins TRBV6-2 or TRBV6-3 to TRBJ1-4; D unclear. Germline V gene sequence: CDR1 MNHEY, CDR2 SVGEGT. Trimming cost V 4 bases and J 8 bases, with 20 bases left between them. This CDR3 spans 16 amino acids. The CDR3 here is CASSSSKRRMQEKLFF. CDR3 nucleotide sequence: TGTGCCAGCAGTTCCAGCAAAAGACGGATGCAGGAAAAACTGTTTTTT.

J is TRBJ1-3 and V is TRBV6-5; TRBD1 is a possible D gene (6 bases). From germline, CDR1 is MNHEY and CDR2 SVGAGI. This CDR3 contains 14 residues. Between the trimmed V and J ends, which lost 6 bases and 0 bases, there was a span of 9 bases. The CDR3 is CASRRGSSGNTIYF. The CDR3 bases are TGTGCCAGCAGGAGGGGGAGCTCTGGAAACACCATATATTTT.

The V gene is TRBV10-3, the J gene TRBJ2-5; 7 positions agree with TRBD1. Per germline, CDR1 ENHRY and CDR2 SYGVKD. V lost 1 base to trimming and J lost 3 bases; unmatched junction nucleotides: 5. The CDR3 has 15 residues. The CDR3 DNA sequence: TGTGCCATCAGTGAGTTAAACGACAGGGAAGAGACCCAGTACTTC. It translates to CAISELNDREETQYF.

The chain recombines TRBV18 with TRBJ1-2; 9 bases line up with TRBD1. The CDR3 is made up of 15 amino acids. After removal of 4 bases from V and 4 bases from J, the junction contained 7 bases not matched to a gene. Germline values: CDR1 KGHSH, CDR2 LQKENI. In nucleotides, the CDR3 is TGTGCCAGCTCACTGGACAGGGGCTCCCCCTATGGCTACACCTTC. This codes for CASSLDRGSPYGYTF.